This TCR beta chain was sequenced during a study of tumor-infiltrating lymphocytes in glioblastoma multiforme. Multiple V-beta primers and a C-beta primer amplified TCRB from RNA. TCRdb used MiXCR to reprocess the multiplex PCR reads, holding one entry per CDR3 protein. The sample carries around 8,800 distinct CDR3 sequences, 74% recorded once. The CDR3 contains 12 residues. CDR1 MNHNY and CDR2 SVGAGI come from the germline V gene (reference sequence). V lost 5 bases to trimming and J lost 7 bases, with 12 bases between them. The material sequenced was brain tumor tissue. The TCR sequence derives from a male donor with glioblastoma. The chain recombines TRBV6-6 with TRBJ2-7, with TRBD2 as a possible D gene (5 bases). CDR3 nucleotides: TGTGCCAGCAGTACCGGGCAGCGGGAGCAGTACTTC. Amino acid sequence: CASSTGQREQYF.